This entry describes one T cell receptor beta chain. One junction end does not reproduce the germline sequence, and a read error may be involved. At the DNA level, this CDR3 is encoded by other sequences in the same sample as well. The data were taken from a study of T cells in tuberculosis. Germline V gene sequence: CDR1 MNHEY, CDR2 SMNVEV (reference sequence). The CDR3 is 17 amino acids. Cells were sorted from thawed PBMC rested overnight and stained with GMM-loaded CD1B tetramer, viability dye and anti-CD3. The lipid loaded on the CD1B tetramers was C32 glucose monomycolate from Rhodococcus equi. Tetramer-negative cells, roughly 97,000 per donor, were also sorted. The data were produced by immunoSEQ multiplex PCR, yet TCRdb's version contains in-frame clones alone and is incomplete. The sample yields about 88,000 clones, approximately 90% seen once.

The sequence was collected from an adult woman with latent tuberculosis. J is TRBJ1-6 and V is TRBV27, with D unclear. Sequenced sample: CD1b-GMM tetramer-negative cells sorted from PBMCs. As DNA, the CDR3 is TGTGCCAGCAGTTTATTGAACAGCCCTTCCTATAATTCCCCCCTCCACTTT. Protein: CASSLLNSPSYNSPLHF.